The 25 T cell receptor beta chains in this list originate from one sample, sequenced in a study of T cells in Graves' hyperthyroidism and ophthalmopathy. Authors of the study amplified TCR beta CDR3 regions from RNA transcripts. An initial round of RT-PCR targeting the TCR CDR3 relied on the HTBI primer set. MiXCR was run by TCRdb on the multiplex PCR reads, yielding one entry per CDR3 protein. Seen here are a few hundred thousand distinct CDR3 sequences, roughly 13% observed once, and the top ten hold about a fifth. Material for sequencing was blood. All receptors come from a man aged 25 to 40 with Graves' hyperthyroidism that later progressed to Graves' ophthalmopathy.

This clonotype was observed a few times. The CDR3: CASRTSGVSDTQYF. CDR3 sequence (DNA): TGCGCCAGTAGGACTAGCGGGGTCTCAGATACGCAGTATTTT. The chain recombines TRBV10-2 with TRBJ2-3; 12 bases agree with TRBD2. The V segment lost 9 bases and the J segment 4 bases; nucleotides outside the gene matches: 5. The germline V gene encodes CDR1 WSHSY and CDR2 SAAADI. The CDR3 extends over 14 amino acids.

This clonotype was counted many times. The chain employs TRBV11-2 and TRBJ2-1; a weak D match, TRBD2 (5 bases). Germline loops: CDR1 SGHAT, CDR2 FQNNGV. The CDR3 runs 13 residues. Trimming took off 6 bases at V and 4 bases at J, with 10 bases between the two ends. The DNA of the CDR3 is TGTGCCAGCAGTCTGGACTGGTACAATGAGCAGTTCTTC. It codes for CASSLDWYNEQFF. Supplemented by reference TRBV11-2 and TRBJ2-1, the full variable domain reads EAGVAQSPRYKIIEKRQSVAFWCNPISGHATLYWYQQILGQGPKLLIQFQNNGVVDDSQLPKDRFSAERLKGVDSTLKIQPAKLEDSAVYLCASSLDWYNEQFFGPGTRLTVL.

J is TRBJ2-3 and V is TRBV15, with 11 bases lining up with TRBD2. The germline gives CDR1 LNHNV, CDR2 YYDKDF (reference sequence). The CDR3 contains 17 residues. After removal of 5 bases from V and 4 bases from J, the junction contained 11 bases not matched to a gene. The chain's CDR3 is CATSDFLAGGFADTQYF. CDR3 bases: TGTGCCACCAGCGATTTCCTAGCGGGGGGATTCGCAGATACGCAGTATTTT.

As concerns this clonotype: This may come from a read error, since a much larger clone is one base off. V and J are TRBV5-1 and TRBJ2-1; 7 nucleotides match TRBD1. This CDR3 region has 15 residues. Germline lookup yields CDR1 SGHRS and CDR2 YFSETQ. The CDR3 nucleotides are TGTGCCAGCAGCGTTACGGACAGGACGGGCAATGAGCAGTTCTTC. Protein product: CASSVTDRTGNEQFF.

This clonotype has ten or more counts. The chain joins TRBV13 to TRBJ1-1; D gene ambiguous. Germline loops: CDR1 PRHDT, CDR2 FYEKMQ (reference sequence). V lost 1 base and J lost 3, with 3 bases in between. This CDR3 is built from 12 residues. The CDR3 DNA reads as TGTGCCAGCAGCTTAGAGGACACTGAAGCTTTCTTT. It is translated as CASSLEDTEAFF.

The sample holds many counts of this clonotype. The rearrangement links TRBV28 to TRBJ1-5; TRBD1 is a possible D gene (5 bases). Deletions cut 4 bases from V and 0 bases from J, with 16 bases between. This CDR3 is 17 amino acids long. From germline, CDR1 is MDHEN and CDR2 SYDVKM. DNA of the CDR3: TGTGCCAGCAGTTCCGTCCAGGGTCTCTATAGCAATCAGCCCCAGCATTTT. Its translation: CASSSVQGLYSNQPQHF. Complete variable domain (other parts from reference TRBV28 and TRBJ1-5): DVKVTQSSRYLVKRTGEKVFLECVQDMDHENMFWYRQDPGLGLRLIYFSYDVKMKEKGDIPEGYSVSREKKERFSLILESASTNQTSMYLCASSSVQGLYSNQPQHFGDGTRLSIL.

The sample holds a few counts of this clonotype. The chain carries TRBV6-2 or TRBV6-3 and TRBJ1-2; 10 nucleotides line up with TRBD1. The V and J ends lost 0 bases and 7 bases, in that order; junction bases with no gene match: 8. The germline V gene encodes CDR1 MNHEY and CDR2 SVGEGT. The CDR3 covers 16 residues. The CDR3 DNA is TGTGCCAGCAGTTACTCGAAAGGGACAGGGGCCCCTGGCTACACCTTC. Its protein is CASSYSKGTGAPGYTF.

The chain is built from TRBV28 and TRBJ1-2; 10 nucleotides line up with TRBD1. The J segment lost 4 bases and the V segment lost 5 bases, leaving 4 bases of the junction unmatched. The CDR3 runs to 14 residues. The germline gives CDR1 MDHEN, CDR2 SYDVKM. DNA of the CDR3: TGTGCCAGCAGTACCCGGACAGGGGGCTATGGCTACACCTTC. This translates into CASSTRTGGYGYTF.

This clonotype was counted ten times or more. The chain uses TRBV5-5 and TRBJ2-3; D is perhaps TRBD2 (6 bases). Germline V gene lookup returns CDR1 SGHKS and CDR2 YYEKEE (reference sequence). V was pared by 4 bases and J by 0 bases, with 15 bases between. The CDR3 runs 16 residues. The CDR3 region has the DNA TGTGCCAGCAGCCACCGGCGGGGTCTAAGCACAGATACGCAGTATTTT. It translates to CASSHRRGLSTDTQYF.

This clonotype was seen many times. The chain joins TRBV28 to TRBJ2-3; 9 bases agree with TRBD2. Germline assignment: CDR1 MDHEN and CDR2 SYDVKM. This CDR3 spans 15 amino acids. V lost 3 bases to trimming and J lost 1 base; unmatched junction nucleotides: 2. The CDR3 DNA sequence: TGTGCCAGCAGTTTCTCTAGCGGGGGCACAGATACGCAGTATTTT. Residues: CASSFSSGGTDTQYF.

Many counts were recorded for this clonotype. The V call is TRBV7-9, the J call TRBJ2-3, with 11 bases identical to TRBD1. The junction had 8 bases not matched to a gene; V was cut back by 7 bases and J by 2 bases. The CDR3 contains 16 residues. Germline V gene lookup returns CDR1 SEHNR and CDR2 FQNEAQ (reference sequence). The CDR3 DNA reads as TGTGCCAGCATCCGCAGGGGACAGGGGGACACAGATACGCAGTATTTT. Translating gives CASIRRGQGDTDTQYF.

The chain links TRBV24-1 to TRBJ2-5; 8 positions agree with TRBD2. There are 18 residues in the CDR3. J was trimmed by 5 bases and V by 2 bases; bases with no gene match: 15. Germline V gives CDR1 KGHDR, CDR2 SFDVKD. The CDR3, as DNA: TGTGCCACCAGTGATTCTAGGGCACTGCGGGGGGCGGGGGAGACCCAGTACTTC. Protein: CATSDSRALRGAGETQYF.

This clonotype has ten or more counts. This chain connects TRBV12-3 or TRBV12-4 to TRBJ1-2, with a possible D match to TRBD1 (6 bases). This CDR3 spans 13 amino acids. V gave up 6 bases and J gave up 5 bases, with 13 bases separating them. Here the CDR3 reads CASRPGTQYGYTF. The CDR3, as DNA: TGTGCCAGCAGGCCGGGGACACAATATGGCTACACCTTC.

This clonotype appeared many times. CDR3 region: CASSFSAGTVEQYF. The CDR3 bases are TGCGCCAGCAGCTTCTCAGCAGGGACAGTCGAGCAGTACTTC. The V gene is TRBV5-1, the J gene TRBJ2-7; 7 positions agree with TRBD1. CDR1 and CDR2 (germline): SGHRS, YFSETQ. CDR3 length equals 14 residues. V lost 2 bases and J lost 6; bases outside the gene matches: 8.

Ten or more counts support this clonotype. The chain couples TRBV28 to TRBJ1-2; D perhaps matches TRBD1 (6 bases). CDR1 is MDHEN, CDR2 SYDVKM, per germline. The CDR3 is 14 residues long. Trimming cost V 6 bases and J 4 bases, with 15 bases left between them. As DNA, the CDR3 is TGTGCCAGCAGACCTAATACAGGGATCTATGGCTACACCTTC. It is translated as CASRPNTGIYGYTF.

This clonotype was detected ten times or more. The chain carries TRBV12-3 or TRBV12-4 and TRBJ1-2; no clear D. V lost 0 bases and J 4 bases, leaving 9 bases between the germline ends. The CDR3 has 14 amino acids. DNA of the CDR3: TGTGCCAGCAGTTTAGCAGGCGGCCCCTATGGCTACACCTTC. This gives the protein CASSLAGGPYGYTF.

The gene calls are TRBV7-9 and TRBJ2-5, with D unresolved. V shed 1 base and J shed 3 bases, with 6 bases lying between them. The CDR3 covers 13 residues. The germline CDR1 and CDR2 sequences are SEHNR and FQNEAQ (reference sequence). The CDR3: CASSLDVEETQYF. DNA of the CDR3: TGTGCCAGCAGCTTAGACGTGGAAGAGACCCAGTACTTC.

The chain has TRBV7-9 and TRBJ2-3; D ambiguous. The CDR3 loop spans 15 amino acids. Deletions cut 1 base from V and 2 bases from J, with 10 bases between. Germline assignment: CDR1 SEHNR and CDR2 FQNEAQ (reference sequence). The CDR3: CASSLGSLSTDTQYF. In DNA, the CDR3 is TGTGCCAGCAGCTTAGGTAGTCTTTCCACAGATACGCAGTATTTT.

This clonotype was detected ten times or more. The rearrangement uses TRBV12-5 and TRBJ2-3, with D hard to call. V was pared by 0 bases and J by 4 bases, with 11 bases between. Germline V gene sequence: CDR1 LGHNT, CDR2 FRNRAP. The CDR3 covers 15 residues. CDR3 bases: TGTGCTAGTGGTTTGGTAGTAGCAGGATCAGATACGCAGTATTTT. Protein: CASGLVVAGSDTQYF.

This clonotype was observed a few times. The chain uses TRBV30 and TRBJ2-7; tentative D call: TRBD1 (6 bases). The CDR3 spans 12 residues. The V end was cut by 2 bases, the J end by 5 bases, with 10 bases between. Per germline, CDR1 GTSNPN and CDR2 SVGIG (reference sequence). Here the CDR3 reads CAWSLQGDEQYF. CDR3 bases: TGTGCCTGGAGTTTACAGGGCGACGAGCAGTACTTC.

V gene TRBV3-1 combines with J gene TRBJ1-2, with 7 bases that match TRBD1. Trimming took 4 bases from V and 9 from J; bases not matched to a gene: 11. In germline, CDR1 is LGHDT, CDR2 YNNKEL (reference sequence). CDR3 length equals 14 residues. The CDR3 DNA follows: TGTGCCAGCAGCCTTAAGGACAGGCTTTATAGCTACACCTTC. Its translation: CASSLKDRLYSYTF.

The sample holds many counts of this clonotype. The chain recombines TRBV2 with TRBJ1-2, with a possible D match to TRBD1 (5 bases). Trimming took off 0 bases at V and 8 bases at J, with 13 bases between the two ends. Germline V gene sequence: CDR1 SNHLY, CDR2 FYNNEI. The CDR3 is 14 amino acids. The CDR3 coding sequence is TGTGCCAGCAGTGAAGCGCGGGGGTCGGGAGGCTACACCTTC. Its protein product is CASSEARGSGGYTF. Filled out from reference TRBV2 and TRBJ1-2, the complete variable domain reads EPEVTQTPSHQVTQMGQEVILRCVPISNHLYFYWYRQILGQKVEFLVSFYNNEISEKSEIFDDQFSVERPDGSNFTLKIRSTKLEDSAMYFCASSEARGSGGYTFGSGTRLTVV.

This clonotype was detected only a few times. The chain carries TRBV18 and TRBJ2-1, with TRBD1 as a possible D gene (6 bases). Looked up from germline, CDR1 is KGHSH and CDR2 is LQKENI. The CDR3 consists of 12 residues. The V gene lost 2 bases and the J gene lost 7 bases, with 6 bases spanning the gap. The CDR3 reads CASSPGQNEQFF. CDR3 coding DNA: TGTGCCAGCTCACCAGGACAGAATGAGCAGTTCTTC. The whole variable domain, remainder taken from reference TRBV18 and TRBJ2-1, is NAGVMQNPRHLVRRRGQEARLRCSPMKGHSHVYWYRQLPEEGLKFMVYLQKENIIDESGMPKERFSAEFPKEGPSILRIQQVVRGDSAAYFCASSPGQNEQFFGPGTRLTVL.

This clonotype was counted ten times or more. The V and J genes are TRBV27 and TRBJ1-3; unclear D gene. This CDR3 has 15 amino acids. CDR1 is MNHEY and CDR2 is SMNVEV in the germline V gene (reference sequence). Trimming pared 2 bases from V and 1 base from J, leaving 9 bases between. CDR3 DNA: TGTGCCAGCAGTTTAGGAGTTTCATCTGGAAACACCATATATTTT. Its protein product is CASSLGVSSGNTIYF.

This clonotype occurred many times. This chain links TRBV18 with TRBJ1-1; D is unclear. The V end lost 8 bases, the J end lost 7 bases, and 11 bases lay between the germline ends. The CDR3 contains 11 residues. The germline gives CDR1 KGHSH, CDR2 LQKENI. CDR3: CASSFEVEAFF. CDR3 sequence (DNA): TGTGCCAGCAGTTTTGAGGTTGAAGCTTTCTTT.